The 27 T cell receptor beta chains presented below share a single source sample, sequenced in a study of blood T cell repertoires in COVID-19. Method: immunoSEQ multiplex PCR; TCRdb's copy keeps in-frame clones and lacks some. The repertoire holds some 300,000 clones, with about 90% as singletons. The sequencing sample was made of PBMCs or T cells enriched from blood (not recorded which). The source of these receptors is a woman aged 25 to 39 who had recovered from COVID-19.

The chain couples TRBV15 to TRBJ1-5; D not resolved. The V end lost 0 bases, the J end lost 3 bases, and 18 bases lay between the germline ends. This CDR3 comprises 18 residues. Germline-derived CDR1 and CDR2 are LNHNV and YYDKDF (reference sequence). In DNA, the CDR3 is TGTGCCACCAGCAGAGATAAGACGAGGAGGCGGTCCAATCAGCCCCAGCATTTT. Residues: CATSRDKTRRRSNQPQHF.

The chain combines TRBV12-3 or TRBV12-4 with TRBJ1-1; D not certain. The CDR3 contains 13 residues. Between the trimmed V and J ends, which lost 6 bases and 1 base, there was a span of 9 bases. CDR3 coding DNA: TGTGCCAGCAGCCGAGGGAGGAACACTGAAGCTTTCTTT. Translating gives CASSRGRNTEAFF.

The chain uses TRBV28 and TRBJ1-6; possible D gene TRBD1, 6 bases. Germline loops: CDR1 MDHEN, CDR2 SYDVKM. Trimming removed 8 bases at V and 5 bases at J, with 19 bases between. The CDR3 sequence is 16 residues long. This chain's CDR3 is CASRTGQGLNNSPLHF. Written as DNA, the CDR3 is TGTGCCAGCCGCACGGGGCAGGGGTTGAATAATTCACCCCTCCACTTT.

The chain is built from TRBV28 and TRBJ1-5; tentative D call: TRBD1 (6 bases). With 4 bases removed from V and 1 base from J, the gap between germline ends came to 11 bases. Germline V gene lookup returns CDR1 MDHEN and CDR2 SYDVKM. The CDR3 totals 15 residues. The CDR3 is CASSSQGISNQPQHF. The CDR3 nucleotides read TGTGCCAGCAGTTCACAGGGTATAAGCAATCAGCCCCAGCATTTT.

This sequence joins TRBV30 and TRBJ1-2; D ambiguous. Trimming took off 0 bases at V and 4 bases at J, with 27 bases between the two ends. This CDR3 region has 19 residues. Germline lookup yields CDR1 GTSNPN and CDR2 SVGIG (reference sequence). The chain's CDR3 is CAWSVVRSEKTYPGYGYTF. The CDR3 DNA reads TGTGCCTGGAGTGTAGTTCGGTCGGAGAAGACCTACCCGGGCTATGGCTACACCTTC.

CDR3 bases: TGTGCCAGCAGCACAACCACCGGGGAGCTGTTTTTT. Its protein product is CASSTTTGELFF. This chain links TRBV7-9 with TRBJ2-2; D remains unclear. V lost 5 bases to trimming and J lost 4 bases, with 5 bases between them. In germline, CDR1 is SEHNR, CDR2 FQNEAQ (reference sequence). This CDR3 comprises 12 residues.

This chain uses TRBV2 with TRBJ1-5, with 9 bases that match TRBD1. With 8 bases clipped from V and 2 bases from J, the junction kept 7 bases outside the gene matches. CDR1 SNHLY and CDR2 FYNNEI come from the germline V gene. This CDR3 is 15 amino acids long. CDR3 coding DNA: TGTGCCAGCGAGGAAGACAGGGGGGGCAATCAGCCCCAGCATTTT. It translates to CASEEDRGGNQPQHF.

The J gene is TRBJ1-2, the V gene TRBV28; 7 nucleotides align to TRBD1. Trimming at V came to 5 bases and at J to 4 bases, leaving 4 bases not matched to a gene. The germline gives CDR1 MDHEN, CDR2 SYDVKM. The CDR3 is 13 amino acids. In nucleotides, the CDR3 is TGTGCCAGCAGTCGACAGGGCCGCTATGGCTACACCTTC. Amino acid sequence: CASSRQGRYGYTF.

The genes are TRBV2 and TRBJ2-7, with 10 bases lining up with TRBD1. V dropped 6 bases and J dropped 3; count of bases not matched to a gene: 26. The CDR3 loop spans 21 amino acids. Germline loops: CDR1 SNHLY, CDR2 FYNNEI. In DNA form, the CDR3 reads TGTGCCAGCAGCGTCGACCTCCTGGGGGTTGGGTCCCGGGACAGGGGCTACGAGCAGTACTTC. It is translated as CASSVDLLGVGSRDRGYEQYF. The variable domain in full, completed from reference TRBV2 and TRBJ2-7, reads EPEVTQTPSHQVTQMGQEVILRCVPISNHLYFYWYRQILGQKVEFLVSFYNNEISEKSEIFDDQFSVERPDGSNFTLKIRSTKLEDSAMYFCASSVDLLGVGSRDRGYEQYFGPGTRLTVT.

CDR3 protein: CASSSVLYEQYF. The CDR3 region has the DNA TGTGCCAGCAGTTCCGTTCTATACGAGCAGTACTTC. This chain links TRBV28 with TRBJ2-7, with D unresolved. CDR3 length: 12 amino acids. V lost 4 bases and J lost 4, with 8 bases in between. CDR1 MDHEN and CDR2 SYDVKM come from the germline V gene.

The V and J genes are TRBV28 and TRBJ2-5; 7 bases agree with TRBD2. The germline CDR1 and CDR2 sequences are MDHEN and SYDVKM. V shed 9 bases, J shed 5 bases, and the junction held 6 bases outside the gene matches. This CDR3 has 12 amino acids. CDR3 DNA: TGTGCCAGTCGGGGGGATAGGGAGACCCAGTACTTC. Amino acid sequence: CASRGDRETQYF.

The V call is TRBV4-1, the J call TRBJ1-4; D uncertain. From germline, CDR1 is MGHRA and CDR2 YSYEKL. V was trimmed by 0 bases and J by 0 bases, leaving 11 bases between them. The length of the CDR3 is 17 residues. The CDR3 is CASSQDLGAATNEKLFF. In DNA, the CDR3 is TGCGCCAGCAGCCAAGACTTGGGAGCTGCAACTAATGAAAAACTGTTTTTT.

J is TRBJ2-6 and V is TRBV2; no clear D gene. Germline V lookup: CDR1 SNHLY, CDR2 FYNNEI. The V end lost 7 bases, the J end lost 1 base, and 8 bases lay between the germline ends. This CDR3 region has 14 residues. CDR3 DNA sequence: TGTGCCAGCATTTCTTTGTCTGGGGCCAACGTCCTGACTTTC. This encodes CASISLSGANVLTF.

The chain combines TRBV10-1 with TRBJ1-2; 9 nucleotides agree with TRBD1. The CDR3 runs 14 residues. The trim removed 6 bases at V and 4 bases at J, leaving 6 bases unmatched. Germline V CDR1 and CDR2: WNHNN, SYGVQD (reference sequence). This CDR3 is CASSRQGVGYGYTF. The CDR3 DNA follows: TGCGCCAGCAGCCGACAGGGGGTTGGCTATGGCTACACCTTC.

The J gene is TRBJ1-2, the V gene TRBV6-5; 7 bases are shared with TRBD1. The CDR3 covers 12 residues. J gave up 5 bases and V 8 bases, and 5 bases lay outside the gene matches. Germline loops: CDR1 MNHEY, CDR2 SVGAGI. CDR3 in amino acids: CASRDSLYGYTF. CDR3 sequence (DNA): TGTGCCAGCCGGGACAGCTTGTATGGCTACACCTTC.

The CDR3 DNA reads as TGCGCCAGCAGCTCTATATCCGGGACAGGGAACTATGGCTACACCTTC. It yields the protein CASSSISGTGNYGYTF. This chain connects TRBV5-1 to TRBJ1-2; 9 nucleotides agree with TRBD1. CDR3 length: 16 residues. CDR1 and CDR2 (germline): SGHRS, YFSETQ. V lost 3 bases and J lost 2; bases outside the gene matches: 8.

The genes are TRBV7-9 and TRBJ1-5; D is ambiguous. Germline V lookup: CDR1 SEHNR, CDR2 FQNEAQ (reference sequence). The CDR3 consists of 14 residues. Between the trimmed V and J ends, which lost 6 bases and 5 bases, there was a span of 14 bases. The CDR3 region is CASSSEEVYQPQHF. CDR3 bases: TGTGCCAGCAGTTCAGAAGAGGTATATCAGCCCCAGCATTTT. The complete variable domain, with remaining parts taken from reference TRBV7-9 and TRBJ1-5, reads DTGVSQNPRHKITKRGQNVTFRCDPISEHNRLYWYRQTLGQGPEFLTYFQNEAQLEKSRLLSDRFSAERPKGSFSTLEIQRTEQGDSAMYLCASSSEEVYQPQHFGDGTRLSIL.

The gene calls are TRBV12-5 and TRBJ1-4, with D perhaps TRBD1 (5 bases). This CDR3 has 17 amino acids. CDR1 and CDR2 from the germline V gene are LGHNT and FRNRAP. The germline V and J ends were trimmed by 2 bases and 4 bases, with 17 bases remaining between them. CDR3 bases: TGTGCTAGTGGTTTGACAACCGGTGGGGCTATTAATGAAAAACTGTTTTTT. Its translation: CASGLTTGGAINEKLFF.

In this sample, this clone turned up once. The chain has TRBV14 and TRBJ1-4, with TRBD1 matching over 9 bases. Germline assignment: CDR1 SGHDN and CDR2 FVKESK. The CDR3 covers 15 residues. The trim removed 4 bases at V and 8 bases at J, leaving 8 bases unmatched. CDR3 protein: CASSRTGGAGEKLFF. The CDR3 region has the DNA TGTGCCAGCAGCCGAACAGGGGGCGCAGGGGAAAAACTGTTTTTT.

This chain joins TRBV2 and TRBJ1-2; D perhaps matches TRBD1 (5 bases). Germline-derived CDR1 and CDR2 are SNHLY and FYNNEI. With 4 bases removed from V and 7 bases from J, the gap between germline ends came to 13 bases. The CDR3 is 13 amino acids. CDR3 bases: TGTGCCAGCAGTGCCGGGCCCGGGGGTGGCTACACCTTC. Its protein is CASSAGPGGGYTF.

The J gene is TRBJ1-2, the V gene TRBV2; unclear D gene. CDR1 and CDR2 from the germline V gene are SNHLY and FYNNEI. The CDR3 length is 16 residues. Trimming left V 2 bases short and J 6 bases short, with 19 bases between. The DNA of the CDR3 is TGTGCCAGCAGTGAAACTTCAGGACTCAACCCCGATGGCTACACCTTC. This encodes CASSETSGLNPDGYTF.

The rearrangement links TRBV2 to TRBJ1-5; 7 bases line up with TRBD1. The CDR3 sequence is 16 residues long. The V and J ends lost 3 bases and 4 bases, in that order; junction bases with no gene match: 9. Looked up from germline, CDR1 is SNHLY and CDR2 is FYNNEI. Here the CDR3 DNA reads TGTGCCAGCAGTGATCCCCGCCGGGACAGAAATCAGCCCCAGCATTTT. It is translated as CASSDPRRDRNQPQHF.

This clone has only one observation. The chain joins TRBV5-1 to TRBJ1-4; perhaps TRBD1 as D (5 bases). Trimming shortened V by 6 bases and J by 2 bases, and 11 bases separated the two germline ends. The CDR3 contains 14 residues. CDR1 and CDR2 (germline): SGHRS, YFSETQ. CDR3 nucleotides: TGCGCCAGCAATTCCGGGACTACTAATGAAAAACTGTTTTTT. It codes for CASNSGTTNEKLFF.

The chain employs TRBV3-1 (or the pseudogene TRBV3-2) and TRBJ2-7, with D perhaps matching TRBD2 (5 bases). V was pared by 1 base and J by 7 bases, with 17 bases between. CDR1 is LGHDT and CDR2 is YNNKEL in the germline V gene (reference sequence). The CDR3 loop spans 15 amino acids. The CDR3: CASSQVGRGLGEQYF. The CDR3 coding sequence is TGTGCCAGCAGCCAAGTGGGTCGAGGGTTAGGGGAGCAGTACTTC.

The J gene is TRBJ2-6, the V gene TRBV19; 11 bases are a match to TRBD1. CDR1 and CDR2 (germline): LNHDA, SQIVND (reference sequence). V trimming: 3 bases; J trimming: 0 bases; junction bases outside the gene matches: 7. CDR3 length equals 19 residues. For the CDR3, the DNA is TGTGCCAGTAGTATCAGGGACAGGGGGGCTCTCTCTGGGGCCAACGTCCTGACTTTC. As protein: CASSIRDRGALSGANVLTF. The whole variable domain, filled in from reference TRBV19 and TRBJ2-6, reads DGGITQSPKYLFRKEGQNVTLSCEQNLNHDAMYWYRQDPGQGLRLIYYSQIVNDFQKGDIAEGYSVSREKKESFPLTVTSAQKNPTAFYLCASSIRDRGALSGANVLTFGAGSRLTVL.

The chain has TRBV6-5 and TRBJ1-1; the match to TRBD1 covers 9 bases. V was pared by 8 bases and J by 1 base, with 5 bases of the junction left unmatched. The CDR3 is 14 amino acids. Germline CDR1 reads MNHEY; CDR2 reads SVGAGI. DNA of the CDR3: TGTGCCAGCGAAACAGGGGGCGGGAACACTGAAGCTTTCTTT. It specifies CASETGGGNTEAFF.

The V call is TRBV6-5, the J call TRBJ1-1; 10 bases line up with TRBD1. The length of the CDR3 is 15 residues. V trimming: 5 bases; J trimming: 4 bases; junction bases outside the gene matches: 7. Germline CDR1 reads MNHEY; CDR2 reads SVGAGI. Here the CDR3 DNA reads TGTGCCAGCAGTCCGACAGGGGGCTTGTTCACTGAAGCTTTCTTT. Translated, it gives CASSPTGGLFTEAFF.